The 16 T cell receptor beta chains in this list originate from one sample, sequenced in a study of lymphopenia after photon versus proton radiotherapy. Only in-frame clones appear in the TCRdb table, and some are missing; sequencing was by immunoSEQ multiplex PCR. Among about 30,000 clones listed, around 90% were seen once. Sample: peripheral blood, taken from a patient treated with photon-based radiotherapy. These receptor sequences come from a woman in her fifties or sixties with pancreatic cancer.

The CDR3 DNA follows: TGTGCCAGTAGTAAGACTAGCGGGAGTTACAATGAGCAGTTCTTC. Translation: CASSKTSGSYNEQFF. The chain is built from TRBV19 and TRBJ2-1; TRBD2 matches at 12 bases. The CDR3 is made up of 15 amino acids. The V gene's germline CDR1 is LNHDA and CDR2 SQIVND (reference sequence). The trim removed 4 bases at V and 4 bases at J, leaving 2 bases unmatched.

This clone was counted once. The chain links TRBV6-5 to TRBJ2-1; 8 bases fit TRBD2. From germline, CDR1 is MNHEY and CDR2 SVGAGI. J gave up 4 bases and V 6 bases, and 8 bases lay outside the gene matches. This CDR3 has 15 residues. The CDR3 nucleotides read TGTGCCAGCAGCCCGGTACTAGCGGCTTACAATGAGCAGTTCTTC. Translating it yields CASSPVLAAYNEQFF.

The rearrangement links TRBV7-2 to TRBJ2-7; the match to TRBD2 covers 8 bases. Germline lookup yields CDR1 SGHTA and CDR2 FQGNSA. The CDR3 sequence is 15 residues long. J was trimmed by 4 bases and V by 0 bases; bases with no gene match: 5. CDR3 region: CASSLAAGDAYEQYF. The CDR3 DNA is TGTGCCAGCAGCTTAGCAGCGGGGGACGCTTACGAGCAGTACTTC.

The rearrangement joins TRBV7-8 to TRBJ2-3; TRBD1 agrees at 8 bases. Germline loops: CDR1 SGHVS, CDR2 FQNEAQ. After removal of 0 bases from V and 0 bases from J, the junction contained 5 bases not matched to a gene. This CDR3 has 17 residues. DNA of the CDR3: TGTGCCAGCAGCTTAGCCCGGACAGGGCCTAGCACAGATACGCAGTATTTT. This gives the protein CASSLARTGPSTDTQYF.

V gene TRBV27 combines with J gene TRBJ1-1; TRBD1 is a possible D gene (5 bases). The germline V gene has CDR1 MNHEY and CDR2 SMNVEV (reference sequence). V dropped 1 base and J dropped 3 bases, with 9 bases sitting between them. CDR3 size: 14 residues. The CDR3 reads CASSLWGIHTEAFF. CDR3 DNA sequence: TGTGCCAGCAGTTTATGGGGGATTCACACTGAAGCTTTCTTT.

The J gene is TRBJ2-2, the V gene TRBV10-1; D is perhaps TRBD1 or TRBD2 (5 bases each). V lost 3 bases and J lost 4, with 15 bases in between. The germline V gene has CDR1 WNHNN and CDR2 SYGVQD (reference sequence). The CDR3 extends over 16 amino acids. CDR3 DNA sequence: TGCGCCAGCAGTGAAAATACGAGGGGCCCCACCGGGGAGCTGTTTTTT. Amino acids: CASSENTRGPTGELFF.

This clone was found a few times. CDR3 sequence reads: CASSAETSSQETQYF. CDR3 bases: TGTGCCAGCAGCGCTGAGACTAGCAGCCAAGAGACCCAGTACTTC. The chain recombines TRBV9 with TRBJ2-5; 7 bases fit TRBD2. The CDR3 runs 15 residues. Germline CDR1 reads SGDLS; CDR2 reads YYNGEE. With V trimmed by 3 bases and J by 1 base, 6 bases remained unmatched.

The rearrangement uses TRBV5-8 and TRBJ2-3, with a weak D call TRBD1 (6 bases). CDR1 and CDR2 (germline): SGHTS, YDEGEE. V gave up 5 bases and J gave up 4 bases, with 11 bases separating them. This CDR3 comprises 13 residues. This CDR3 is CASRIRGPDTQYF. Written as DNA, the CDR3 is TGTGCCAGCAGAATCAGGGGCCCAGATACGCAGTATTTT.

V gene TRBV30 combines with J gene TRBJ2-1, with 7 bases aligning to TRBD2. Losses at the gene ends were 3 bases for V and 9 bases for J; bases not matched to a gene: 5. From germline, CDR1 is GTSNPN and CDR2 SVGIG (reference sequence). The CDR3 is 12 residues long. The CDR3 DNA reads as TGTGCCTGGAGAACGGGAGGAAGTGAGCAGTTCTTC. Protein sequence: CAWRTGGSEQFF.

The chain has TRBV5-4 and TRBJ2-5, with 10 bases identical to TRBD2. This CDR3 spans 15 amino acids. CDR1 and CDR2 (germline): SGHNT, YYREEE (reference sequence). J lost 2 bases, V lost 6 bases, and 7 bases had no gene match. The CDR3: CASTSGRGDQETQYF. DNA for the CDR3: TGTGCCAGCACTAGCGGGAGAGGGGATCAAGAGACCCAGTACTTC.

The CDR3 is CAVSLAGTYNEQFF. CDR3 DNA sequence: TGTGCCGTCTCGTTGGCAGGGACCTACAATGAGCAGTTCTTC. The chain couples TRBV7-6 to TRBJ2-1; D may be TRBD1 (5 bases). The CDR3 runs to 14 residues. The V gene lost 11 bases and the J gene lost 2 bases, with 16 bases spanning the gap. In germline, CDR1 is SGHVS, CDR2 FNYEAQ.

The chain uses TRBV15 and TRBJ2-5; 8 nucleotides align to TRBD2. Germline V gene lookup returns CDR1 LNHNV and CDR2 YYDKDF (reference sequence). The CDR3 has 15 residues. The junction had 4 bases not matched to a gene; V was cut back by 1 base and J by 3 bases. The CDR3 loop is CATSRALAGEETQYF. DNA for the CDR3: TGTGCCACCAGCAGAGCCCTAGCGGGTGAAGAGACCCAGTACTTC.

The chain links TRBV9 to TRBJ1-3; D remains unclear. Germline CDR1 and CDR2: SGDLS and YYNGEE. V lost 1 base to trimming and J lost 1 base, with 6 bases between them. The CDR3 is made up of 14 amino acids. DNA for the CDR3: TGTGCCAGCAGCGTACGTGGTTCTGGAAACACCATATATTTT. Amino acids: CASSVRGSGNTIYF.

This sequence joins TRBV6-1 and TRBJ2-4; no reliable D call. The CDR3 has 15 amino acids. Trimming took off 6 bases at V and 0 bases at J, with 12 bases between the two ends. Germline lookup yields CDR1 MNHNS and CDR2 SASEGT. CDR3: CASRGLPLAKNIQYF. The CDR3, as DNA: TGTGCCAGCAGGGGTCTACCTCTAGCCAAAAACATTCAGTACTTC.

V and J are TRBV11-1 and TRBJ2-7; the D call may be TRBD1 or TRBD2 (6 bases each). CDR1 is SGHAT, CDR2 FQDESV, per germline (reference sequence). This CDR3 has 13 amino acids. Trimming pared 6 bases from V and 2 bases from J, leaving 11 bases between. CDR3: CASSSGGPYEQYF. CDR3 nucleotides: TGTGCCAGCAGTTCCGGGGGCCCCTACGAGCAGTACTTC.

This chain connects TRBV9 to TRBJ2-3; no reliable D call. The CDR3 loop spans 13 amino acids. Germline V gives CDR1 SGDLS, CDR2 YYNGEE. Trimming pared 7 bases from V and 0 bases from J, leaving 9 bases between. The CDR3 nucleotides read TGTGCCAGCTCGGTGGCAAGCACAGATACGCAGTATTTT. This sequence encodes CASSVASTDTQYF.